This TCR beta chain was identified during a study of early T cells in non-severe SARS-CoV-2 infection. Attachment of unique molecular identifiers was made to individual cDNA molecules. A single record per CDR3 protein comes from TCRdb applying MiXCR to the 5' RACE reads. The data contain 65,000 to 70,000 distinct CDR3 sequences, about a tenth of them seen just once; the ten biggest clones take up around 6.6%. Note on this clonotype: Its specificity is not known.

Germline loops: CDR1 MDHEN, CDR2 SYDVKM. V was shortened by 7 bases and J by 4 bases, with 19 bases between the two germline ends. The CDR3 contains 15 residues. Study results and caveats: VDJdb-based matching was biased toward anti-spike CD8 responses and missed private and CD4 specificities.

Sequenced: whole blood. V usage is TRBV28 and J usage is TRBJ1-1; no reliable D call. This receptor was obtained from an adult who was a healthcare worker with PCR-confirmed SARS-CoV-2 infection or an uninfected control (not recorded which). CDR3 nucleotide sequence: TGTGCCAGCAACCCCACATCGGATCGGGGCACTGAAGCTTTCTTT. It specifies CASNPTSDRGTEAFF.